One and the same sample provided the 26 T cell receptor beta chains below, sequenced in a study of early T cells in non-severe SARS-CoV-2 infection. In TCRdb, the 5' RACE reads were re-called with MiXCR into one record per CDR3 protein. The sample lists 20,000 to 25,000 distinct CDR3 sequences; nearly 5.5% were seen once. The sequenced material came from whole blood. These receptors were obtained from an adult who was a healthcare worker with PCR-confirmed SARS-CoV-2 infection or an uninfected control (not recorded which).

The genes are TRBV6-6 and TRBJ2-7, with D perhaps matching TRBD2 (6 bases). Germline V gene data show CDR1 as MNHNY and CDR2 as SVGAGI (reference sequence). The CDR3 has 14 amino acids. V gave up 5 bases and J gave up 0 bases, with 11 bases separating them. The chain's CDR3 is CASSQTGDSYEQYF. The CDR3 nucleotides read TGTGCCAGCAGTCAGACGGGAGACTCCTACGAGCAGTACTTC.

The chain links TRBV12-3 or TRBV12-4 to TRBJ2-3, with D possibly being TRBD1 or TRBD2 (5 bases each). The CDR3 has 15 residues. V was trimmed by 5 bases and J by 2 bases, leaving 14 bases between them. The CDR3, as DNA: TGTGCCAGCAGTCCCCGGGACGGTTACACAGATACGCAGTATTTT. Translated: CASSPRDGYTDTQYF.

V gene TRBV5-1 combines with J gene TRBJ2-7, with D possibly matching TRBD1 (6 bases). The V gene's germline CDR1 is SGHRS and CDR2 YFSETQ. Trimming stripped 0 bases from V and 3 bases from J, with 10 bases between. The CDR3 is 14 residues long. CDR3 sequence: CASSLEAGDYEQYF. The CDR3, as DNA: TGCGCCAGCAGCTTGGAAGCAGGGGACTACGAGCAGTACTTC.

In this sample, this clonotype turned up many times. The V and J genes are TRBV6-6 and TRBJ2-7; 11 bases line up with TRBD2. CDR1 is MNHNY and CDR2 is SVGAGI in the germline V gene (reference sequence). This CDR3 contains 15 residues. V lost 6 bases and J lost 2; bases outside the gene matches: 6. DNA of the CDR3: TGTGCCAGCAGGCTACTAGCGGGAGTTCCCTACGAGCAGTACTTC. It translates to CASRLLAGVPYEQYF.

In this sample, this clonotype turned up a few times. The chain links TRBV7-2 to TRBJ2-1; 8 bases fit TRBD1. J gave up 4 bases and V 1 base, and 3 bases lay outside the gene matches. The length of the CDR3 is 15 residues. The germline CDR1 and CDR2 sequences are SGHTA and FQGNSA. The CDR3 sequence: CASSLDRGAYNEQFF. DNA for the CDR3: TGTGCCAGCAGCTTAGACAGGGGGGCTTACAATGAGCAGTTCTTC.

Ten or more counts support this clonotype. This chain uses TRBV28 with TRBJ1-5; 7 bases match TRBD1. CDR3 length: 15 amino acids. The V gene end was trimmed by 8 bases and the J gene end by 2 bases; junction bases not matched to a gene: 9. CDR1 MDHEN and CDR2 SYDVKM come from the germline V gene. DNA for the CDR3: TGTGCCAGCCCCCCGACAGGGATGGGCAATCAGCCCCAGCATTTT. As protein: CASPPTGMGNQPQHF.

There are many counts of this clonotype. The rearrangement joins TRBV6-6 to TRBJ2-7; 8 nucleotides line up with TRBD1. V lost 0 bases and J lost 6; bases outside the gene matches: 10. The CDR3 has 16 residues. CDR1 and CDR2 from the germline V gene are MNHNY and SVGAGI (reference sequence). CDR3 region: CASSYSFVTGEGEQYF. The CDR3 nucleotides are TGTGCCAGCAGTTACTCGTTCGTGACAGGGGAAGGCGAGCAGTACTTC.

The sample holds many counts of this clonotype. The gene calls are TRBV6-6 and TRBJ1-5; 12 positions match TRBD1. The ends lost 6 bases at V and 1 base at J; junction bases unmatched: 10. The germline gives CDR1 MNHNY, CDR2 SVGAGI (reference sequence). The CDR3 is made up of 18 amino acids. The CDR3 DNA reads as TGTGCCAGCAGAACCGGGACAGGGGGCAATCGGAGCAATCAGCCCCAGCATTTT. Its protein is CASRTGTGGNRSNQPQHF.

This clonotype was found many times. V and J are TRBV19 and TRBJ1-5; no definite D call. The CDR3 is made up of 13 amino acids. Germline CDR1 and CDR2: LNHDA and SQIVND (reference sequence). V was cut by 3 bases and J by 9 bases, with 12 bases left in between. This CDR3 reads CASSILHQRPQHF. The CDR3 nucleotides are TGTGCCAGTAGTATCCTTCATCAACGGCCCCAGCATTTT.

This clonotype is medium-sized (0.01 to 0.1%). The J gene is TRBJ2-7, the V gene TRBV3-1; 9 positions match TRBD2. J lost 3 bases, V lost 4 bases, and 7 bases had no gene match. This CDR3 spans 15 amino acids. Germline-derived CDR1 and CDR2 are LGHDT and YNNKEL (reference sequence). CDR3 coding DNA: TGTGCCAGCAGCCGCGGGACTAGCCAAAGCTACGAGCAGTACGTC. Its protein product is CASSRGTSQSYEQYV.

DNA of the CDR3: TGTGCCATCAGTGGCGGGACTAATGAAAAACTGTTTTTT. As protein: CAISGGTNEKLFF. The chain links TRBV10-3 to TRBJ1-4; D is uncertain. Trimming stripped 4 bases from V and 2 bases from J, with 5 bases between. Germline loops: CDR1 ENHRY, CDR2 SYGVKD. The CDR3 has 13 residues.

This rearrangement joins TRBV10-3 to TRBJ1-6, with D unresolved. The CDR3 has 13 amino acids. Germline CDR1 and CDR2: ENHRY and SYGVKD. Trimming stripped 0 bases from V and 6 bases from J, with 3 bases between. The CDR3, as DNA: TGTGCCATCAGTGAGTCGGGTAATTCACCCCTCCACTTT. Its protein product is CAISESGNSPLHF.

This clonotype was recorded many times. This sequence joins TRBV9 and TRBJ2-2; D unresolved. Germline loops: CDR1 SGDLS, CDR2 YYNGEE. V gave up 1 base and J gave up 6 bases, with 4 bases separating them. CDR3 length: 12 residues. CDR3 amino acids: CASSVFSGELFF. Here the CDR3 DNA reads TGTGCCAGCAGCGTATTTTCCGGGGAGCTGTTTTTT.

This clonotype has ten or more counts. The genes are TRBV5-1 and TRBJ2-7, with D possibly being TRBD1 (7 bases). Between the trimmed V and J ends, which lost 4 bases and 3 bases, there was a span of 11 bases. The CDR3 is 13 residues long. Germline CDR1 and CDR2: SGHRS and YFSETQ. The CDR3 is CASSRGDSYEQYF. DNA of the CDR3: TGCGCCAGCAGCCGCGGGGACAGCTACGAGCAGTACTTC.

The rearrangement links TRBV5-1 to TRBJ2-2; TRBD1 might be the D (5 bases). The CDR3 extends over 14 amino acids. The germline gives CDR1 SGHRS, CDR2 YFSETQ. Trimming took 1 base from V and 6 from J, leaving 10 bases between them. CDR3 sequence reads: CASSLLTVAGELFF. The CDR3 nucleotides read TGCGCCAGCAGCTTGCTGACAGTTGCCGGGGAGCTGTTTTTT.

The chain employs TRBV20-1 and TRBJ2-1, with 9 nucleotides matching TRBD2. V lost 3 bases to trimming and J lost 4 bases; unmatched junction nucleotides: 10. The CDR3 loop spans 16 amino acids. CDR1 is DFQATT and CDR2 is SNEGSKA in the germline V gene (reference sequence). CDR3 nucleotide sequence: TGCAGTGCTAGTCGGCCTGGCGGGAGGGATTACAATGAGCAGTTCTTC. It is translated as CSASRPGGRDYNEQFF.

This clonotype was observed many times. The chain employs TRBV12-3 or TRBV12-4 and TRBJ2-7; 9 bases fit TRBD1. V lost 7 bases, J lost 1 base, and 11 bases stayed unmatched. CDR3 length: 16 residues. The CDR3 DNA is TGTGCCAGCACTAGGGGCCCGGGACAGGGATCCTACGAGCAGTACTTC. This encodes CASTRGPGQGSYEQYF.

This clonotype was seen ten or more times. The gene calls are TRBV5-1 and TRBJ2-1; 10 nucleotides agree with TRBD2. The CDR3 is made up of 15 amino acids. Losses at the gene ends were 0 bases for V and 8 bases for J; bases not matched to a gene: 5. CDR1 SGHRS and CDR2 YFSETQ come from the germline V gene. CDR3 in DNA: TGCGCCAGCAGCTTGGTCGCTAGCGGGAGCTATGAGCAGTTCTTC. Residues: CASSLVASGSYEQFF.

As to this clonotype: The DNA is left out, because the CDR3 cannot be placed on it with certainty; the CDR3 is given as TCRdb lists it. V is TRBV3-1 and J is TRBJ2-2; no DNA check was done on the table's D call, TRBD2. Germline-derived CDR1 and CDR2 are LGHDT and YNNKEL (reference sequence). The CDR3 adds up to 17 amino acids, both ends counted. The CDR3 is CASSQVPSGLPGELFFF.

This clonotype qualifies as medium-sized. The rearrangement uses TRBV20-1 and TRBJ1-5; tentatively, D is TRBD1 (6 bases). The germline gives CDR1 DFQATT, CDR2 SNEGSKA (reference sequence). V lost 0 bases, J lost 3 bases, and 21 bases lay in between. CDR3 length: 18 amino acids. CDR3 sequence: CSAREVVGGSSDNQPQHF. Here the CDR3 DNA reads TGCAGTGCTAGAGAGGTCGTGGGGGGCTCGTCCGACAATCAGCCCCAGCATTTT.

This chain links TRBV25-1 with TRBJ2-5; D possibly corresponds to TRBD2 (6 bases). The CDR3 length is 14 residues. V lost 7 bases and J 5 bases, leaving 17 bases between the germline ends. CDR1 and CDR2 (germline): MGHDK, SYGVNS. The CDR3 reads CASTEREQAETQYF. The CDR3 bases are TGTGCCAGCACCGAACGGGAGCAGGCGGAGACCCAGTACTTC.

The sample holds many counts of this clonotype. The chain uses TRBV27 and TRBJ2-1, with D hard to call. The CDR3 covers 11 residues. V was shortened by 8 bases and J by 7 bases, with 9 bases between the two germline ends. Germline V gene sequence: CDR1 MNHEY, CDR2 SMNVEV (reference sequence). This chain's CDR3 is CASHGVNEQFF. In nucleotides, the CDR3 is TGTGCCAGCCATGGGGTGAATGAGCAGTTCTTC.

Sample share makes this clonotype medium-sized. V usage is TRBV10-3 and J usage is TRBJ2-1; 14 bases are a match to TRBD2. V lost 6 bases to trimming and J lost 2 bases; unmatched junction nucleotides: 6. Germline V gene data show CDR1 as ENHRY and CDR2 as SYGVKD. This CDR3 contains 17 residues. CDR3 residues: CAIRSGLAGGAYNEQFF. In nucleotides, the CDR3 is TGTGCCATCAGATCAGGACTAGCGGGAGGAGCCTACAATGAGCAGTTCTTC.

This clonotype was found many times. V is TRBV18 and J is TRBJ2-3; 9 bases fit TRBD1. Germline-derived CDR1 and CDR2 are KGHSH and LQKENI. The CDR3 extends over 17 amino acids. V trimming: 4 bases; J trimming: 4 bases; junction bases outside the gene matches: 12. This chain's CDR3 is CASSRGDRAAVADTQYF. CDR3 nucleotides: TGTGCCAGCTCACGCGGGGACAGGGCGGCGGTTGCAGATACGCAGTATTTT.

The table lists this clonotype with many counts. V is TRBV29-1 and J is TRBJ2-1; D is possibly TRBD1 (5 bases). The CDR3 has 13 amino acids. The V and J ends lost 1 base and 10 bases respectively, with 14 bases between them. Germline values: CDR1 SQVTM, CDR2 ANQGSEA. CDR3 DNA: TGCAGCGTTGAAGGGGGCCGCCGTCTGGAGCAGTTCTTC. Translated: CSVEGGRRLEQFF.

This clonotype was counted at least ten times. The chain is built from TRBV20-1 and TRBJ1-5; the D gene is possibly TRBD1 (6 bases). V was cut by 3 bases and J by 5 bases, with 14 bases left in between. CDR3 size: 14 residues. Germline CDR1 DFQATT, CDR2 SNEGSKA (reference sequence). CDR3 in amino acids: CSARVAGDDQPQHF. The CDR3 bases are TGCAGTGCTAGGGTAGCAGGGGACGATCAGCCCCAGCATTTT.